The entry that follows covers one T cell receptor (beta chain) sequence. The CDR3 has 13 amino acids. Germline CDR1 SNHLY, CDR2 FYNNEI. The junction had 9 bases not matched to a gene; V was cut back by 9 bases and J by 7 bases. In the authors' workflow: Reference gene primer amplification yielded estimated nucleated cell counts. The data were produced by immunoSEQ multiplex PCR, yet TCRdb's version contains in-frame clones alone and is incomplete. V, J and clone size are taken as reported in that table, and D and trimming were inferred from the DNA itself. This sample has a few hundred thousand clones; 86% occur once, and the top ten carry around 1.7%. This sample was taken from a study of blood T cell repertoires in COVID-19. For the study at large: The study drew acute and convalescent COVID-19 samples from the United States, Italy and Spain. The cDNA or gDNA used as material had been derived from T cells, B-cell-depleted T cells, or PBMCs.

The specimen sequenced was peripheral blood. V is TRBV2 and J is TRBJ2-7; 10 bases are a match to TRBD1. The origin of this receptor is a woman aged 50 to 60 with acute or convalescent COVID-19. The CDR3 loop reads CASARDRGGEQYF. CDR3 coding DNA: TGTGCCAGTGCCCGGGACAGGGGTGGAGAGCAGTACTTC.